A selection of T cell receptor beta chains follows, all from one sample in a study of blood T cell repertoires in COVID-19. Method: immunoSEQ multiplex PCR; TCRdb's copy keeps in-frame clones and lacks some. The data contain roughly 140,000 clones, approximately 86% of them singletons. Sequencing input: peripheral blood. All receptors derive from a man in his sixties or seventies with acute or convalescent COVID-19. Both conserved end residues are part of each CDR3. D genes are given only for firm matches. Rows give clone size only sometimes, using once, few, many, or a class for an expanded clone.

d_call	v_call	clone_size	j_call	cdr3_aa	cdr3_nt
.	TRBV3-1/TRBV3-2	.	TRBJ1-6	CASSPLARGSPLHF	TGTGCCAGCAGCCCCTTAGCCCGGGGTTCACCCCTCCACTTT
.	TRBV11-3	.	TRBJ2-1	CASSLVGASRYNEQFF	TGTGCCAGCAGCTTAGTAGGGGCGAGCCGTTACAATGAGCAGTTCTTC
TRBD2	TRBV7-2	.	TRBJ2-5	CASAGGRTSGKETQYF	TGTGCCAGCGCCGGGGGACGGACTAGCGGGAAAGAGACCCAGTACTTC
TRBD2	TRBV2	.	TRBJ2-7	CASRVGLAGADEQYF	TGTGCCAGCAGGGTCGGACTAGCGGGAGCCGACGAGCAGTACTTC
.	TRBV7-7	.	TRBJ1-5	CASSLGEDQPQHF	TGTGCTAGCAGCTTAGGGGAGGATCAGCCCCAGCATTTT
TRBD1	TRBV30	once	TRBJ1-2	CAWIRQGLNYGYTF	TGTGCCTGGATTCGACAGGGCCTTAACTATGGCTACACCTTC
TRBD1	TRBV6-5	once	TRBJ2-7	CASSRDRGFEQYF	TGTGCCAGCAGCCGGGACAGGGGATTCGAGCAGTACTTC
TRBD1	TRBV14	.	TRBJ1-3	CASSHTGAGNTIYF	TGTGCCAGCAGCCACACAGGGGCCGGAAACACCATATATTTT
TRBD2	TRBV11-3	.	TRBJ2-1	CASSLATGGGTNEQFF	TGTGCCAGCAGCTTAGCTACGGGAGGGGGAACGAATGAGCAGTTCTTC
.	TRBV9	.	TRBJ2-1	CASSAQGGEQFF	TGTGCCAGCAGCGCCCAGGGGGGAGAGCAGTTCTTC
TRBD2	TRBV9	.	TRBJ2-7	CASSVGASGGYEQYF	TGTGCCAGCAGCGTAGGTGCTAGCGGGGGCTACGAGCAGTACTTC
TRBD2	TRBV6-1	.	TRBJ2-7	CASSEAAGLYEQYF	TGTGCCAGCAGTGAAGCAGCGGGACTTTACGAGCAGTACTTC
TRBD2	TRBV5-1	.	TRBJ2-1	CASSLAVVAGGPSSYNEQFF	TGCGCCAGCAGCTTGGCCGTGGTAGCGGGAGGGCCAAGCTCCTACAATGAGCAGTTCTTC
.	TRBV4-2	.	TRBJ2-3	CASSQEGLPDTQYF	TGTGCCAGCAGCCAGGAGGGACTCCCAGATACGCAGTATTTT
.	TRBV19	.	TRBJ2-5	CASSINRGGETQYF	TGTGCCAGTAGTATAAACAGGGGGGGAGAGACCCAGTACTTC
.	TRBV9	.	TRBJ2-6	CASSEPSGANVLTF	TGTGCCAGCAGCGAACCTAGCGGGGCCAACGTCCTGACTTTC
.	TRBV7-2	.	TRBJ1-5	CASSLSGGSNQPQHF	TGTGCCAGCAGCTTAAGCGGGGGAAGCAATCAGCCCCAGCATTTT
TRBD1	TRBV19	.	TRBJ1-1	CASSRTGFTEAFF	TGTGCCAGTAGTAGGACAGGGTTCACTGAAGCTTTCTTT
TRBD2	TRBV4-3	.	TRBJ2-1	CASSQLLAGADNEQFF	TGCGCCAGCAGCCAATTATTAGCGGGAGCCGACAATGAGCAGTTCTTC
TRBD1	TRBV7-2	once	TRBJ1-1	CASSTDRVTNTEAFF	TGTGCCAGCAGCACAGACAGGGTTACGAACACTGAAGCTTTCTTT
TRBD2	TRBV6-2/TRBV6-3	.	TRBJ2-3	CASSWAHKREVLYF	TGTGCCAGCAGTTGGGCCCACAAGCGGGAGGTTCTGTATTTT
TRBD2	TRBV19	.	TRBJ2-5	CASSTSGMGLETQYF	TGTGCCAGTAGCACTAGCGGGATGGGTTTGGAGACCCAGTACTTC
TRBD2	TRBV7-2	once	TRBJ2-2	CASSLGSGRAWTGELFF	TGTGCCAGCAGCTTAGGTAGCGGGAGGGCCTGGACCGGGGAGCTGTTTTTT
.	TRBV6-1	.	TRBJ1-4	CASREGRYPNEKLFF	TGTGCCAGTAGAGAAGGGAGGTATCCTAATGAAAAACTGTTTTTT
TRBD2	TRBV9	.	TRBJ2-5	CASSATSGRKGETQYF	TGTGCCAGCAGCGCGACTAGCGGGAGGAAGGGGGAGACCCAGTACTTC
.	TRBV28	.	TRBJ2-4	CASSLDRLIYF	TGTGCCAGCAGTTTAGACAGGCTAATTTACTTC
.	TRBV5-1	.	TRBJ1-3	CASSMGPSGNSGNTIYF	TGCGCCAGCAGCATGGGGCCCTCAGGGAACTCTGGAAACACCATATATTTT
.	TRBV6-2/TRBV6-3	.	TRBJ2-7	CASSRTGTPYEQYF	TGTGCCAGCAGCCGAACAGGGACCCCCTACGAGCAGTACTTC
TRBD1	TRBV4-3	.	TRBJ1-1	CASSQGTGVKTEAFF	TGCGCCAGCAGCCAAGGGACAGGGGTAAAAACTGAAGCTTTCTTT
TRBD2	TRBV4-1	.	TRBJ2-3	CASSQSGRAEDTQYF	TGCGCCAGCAGCCAAAGCGGGAGGGCAGAAGATACGCAGTATTTT
.	TRBV10-3	.	TRBJ2-7	CAINPGMGYEQYF	TGTGCCATCAATCCGGGAATGGGCTACGAGCAGTACTTC
.	TRBV28	.	TRBJ1-4	CATEEGRNEKLFF	TGTGCCACTGAGGAGGGAAGAAATGAAAAACTGTTTTTT
.	TRBV5-1	.	TRBJ1-2	CASSFRDTRDYGYTF	TGCGCCAGCAGCTTCCGGGACACTAGGGACTATGGCTACACCTTC
TRBD2	TRBV20-1	.	TRBJ2-1	CSASALAEGDNEQFF	TGCAGTGCTAGTGCCCTAGCGGAAGGGGACAATGAGCAGTTCTTC
.	TRBV28	.	TRBJ1-2	CASRHQGISNYGYTF	TGTGCCAGCAGACACCAGGGGATTTCTAACTATGGCTACACCTTC
.	TRBV6-5	.	TRBJ1-1	CATVGQMNTEAFF	TGTGCCACCGTAGGACAGATGAACACTGAAGCTTTCTTT
.	TRBV5-6	.	TRBJ2-7	CASRRQGGNEQYF	TGTGCCAGCCGTCGACAGGGAGGTAACGAGCAGTACTTC
.	TRBV5-4	.	TRBJ2-7	CASSFGAGSAYEQYF	TGTGCCAGCAGCTTTGGTGCCGGGAGCGCCTACGAGCAGTACTTC
.	TRBV21-1	few	TRBJ2-1	CAMREGCLAGGGSYNEQFF	TGTGCCATGAGAGAAGGGTGCCTGGCGGGAGGAGGCTCCTACAATGAGCAGTTCTTC
.	TRBV19	.	TRBJ1-1	CASSTPGRGTEAFF	TGTGCCAGTAGCACGCCGGGGAGGGGTACTGAAGCTTTCTTT
TRBD2	TRBV7-3	.	TRBJ2-1	CASSLRTGLASYNEQFF	TGTGCCAGCAGCTTAAGGACCGGACTAGCTTCCTACAATGAGCAGTTCTTC
.	TRBV6-6	few	TRBJ1-5	CASSFPGVVQPQHF	TGTGCCAGCAGTTTTCCAGGGGTGGTCCAGCCCCAGCATTTT
.	TRBV6-4	.	TRBJ2-1	CASSVRLGPSIYNEQFF	TGTGCCAGCAGTGTTCGACTAGGCCCCTCCATTTACAATGAGCAGTTCTTC
.	TRBV19	.	TRBJ1-5	CASRTRTPNQPQHF	TGTGCCAGTAGAACGCGGACACCTAATCAGCCCCAGCATTTT